This T cell receptor beta chain was documented in a study of identical twins. Regarding the study as a whole: A lower insertion count was a feature of abundant cord blood beta clonotypes, with no such feature in memory repertoires. Partial confounding of zero-insertion analyses by invariant MAIT and iNKT cells was possible.

For this clonotype: The antigen remains undetermined.

This CDR3 has 16 amino acids. Germline CDR1 and CDR2: SGHTA and FQGNSA. After removal of 2 bases from V and 6 bases from J, the junction contained 7 bases not matched to a gene. A single record per CDR3 protein comes from TCRdb applying MiXCR to the 5' RACE reads. The sample comprises some 500,000 distinct CDR3 sequences, 13% to 15% of which are singletons, and approximately 1% rests with the top ten. The sample was also linked to a second study, of yellow fever vaccine responses in identical twins.

Source material: CD4+ T cells sorted from blood. The chain uses TRBV7-2 and TRBJ2-2; 9 bases match TRBD2. The receptor comes from a young woman in good health. The CDR3 coding sequence is TGTGCCAGCAGCTTACGGGGCGGGAGGGCCCCCGGGGAGCTGTTTTTT. The encoded protein is CASSLRGGRAPGELFF.